This passage covers 22 T cell receptor beta chains from one sample sequenced in a study of molecular identifiers for immune sequencing clone quantification. TCRdb recomputed calls from the PCR reads with MiXCR, one row per CDR3 protein. This sample has approximately 590,000 distinct CDR3 sequences, with about 25% found just once. The sequenced material came from naive CD8+ T cells from blood, with Jurkat cell RNA spiked in. Subset reported: FACS-sorted CD8+CD4-CCR7+CD45RA+ naive T cells. All receptors derive from a human donor in good health. Some libraries in this study had Jurkat cell RNA spiked in.

In its sample, this clonotype was seen many times. J is TRBJ2-5 and V is TRBV7-6; TRBD2 might be the D (6 bases). Germline V gene lookup returns CDR1 SGHVS and CDR2 FNYEAQ. The V end lost 5 bases, the J end lost 10 bases, and 14 bases lay between the germline ends. This CDR3 spans 12 amino acids. The CDR3 loop is CASSPVPGDQYF. The CDR3 coding sequence is TGTGCCAGCAGCCCGGTCCCGGGGGACCAGTACTTC.

The chain recombines TRBV5-6 with TRBJ2-2; tentatively, D is TRBD1 (6 bases). Trimming took off 7 bases at V and 7 bases at J, with 23 bases between the two ends. Germline assignment: CDR1 SGHDT and CDR2 YYEEEE. This CDR3 has 16 residues. Here the CDR3 reads CASGLGAARHGGELFF. CDR3 DNA sequence: TGTGCCAGCGGATTGGGGGCAGCGAGGCATGGCGGGGAGCTGTTTTTT.

This clonotype showed up just a few times. The J gene is TRBJ2-3, the V gene TRBV30; tentatively, D is TRBD1 (6 bases). Germline-derived CDR1 and CDR2 are GTSNPN and SVGIG (reference sequence). The CDR3 runs to 13 residues. Trimming removed 2 bases at V and 2 bases at J, with 8 bases between. CDR3 sequence: CAWSWTVTDTQYF. CDR3 nucleotide sequence: TGTGCCTGGAGTTGGACAGTCACAGATACGCAGTATTTT. The full variable domain, with the rest looked up from reference TRBV30 and TRBJ2-3, is SQTIHQWPATLVQPVGSPLSLECTVEGTSNPNLYWYRQAAGRGLQLLFYSVGIGQISSEVPQNLSASRPQDRQFILSSKKLLLSDSGFYLCAWSWTVTDTQYFGPGTRLTVL.

In its sample, this clonotype was seen a few times. This chain uses TRBV4-3 with TRBJ2-2, with D uncertain. Germline V gene sequence: CDR1 LGHNA, CDR2 YSLEER. V was clipped by 0 bases and J by 3 bases, with 11 bases between them. The CDR3 length is 16 residues. CDR3 loop: CASSQDFWSYTGELFF. CDR3 nucleotides: TGCGCCAGCAGCCAAGATTTTTGGTCGTACACCGGGGAGCTGTTTTTT.

The sample holds many counts of this clonotype. This CDR3 is CASSLKGVMNTEAFF. CDR3 in DNA: TGTGCCAGCAGCTTAAAGGGGGTTATGAACACTGAAGCTTTCTTT. V usage is TRBV13 and J usage is TRBJ1-1; tentative D call: TRBD1 (6 bases). CDR1 is PRHDT and CDR2 is FYEKMQ in the germline V gene (reference sequence). V gave up 2 bases and J gave up 0 bases, with 10 bases separating them. This CDR3 contains 15 residues.

This clonotype was seen at least ten times. The genes are TRBV5-1 and TRBJ2-3, with 9 bases that match TRBD1. CDR3 length: 16 amino acids. CDR1 and CDR2 from the germline V gene are SGHRS and YFSETQ. The V gene end was trimmed by 3 bases and the J gene end by 6 bases; junction bases not matched to a gene: 11. Here the CDR3 DNA reads TGCGCCAGCAGCTACGGGACAGGGCAACGAGGGGATACGCAGTATTTT. Translating it yields CASSYGTGQRGDTQYF. Drawing the rest from reference TRBV5-1 and TRBJ2-3, the complete variable domain is KAGVTQTPRYLIKTRGQQVTLSCSPISGHRSVSWYQQTPGQGLQFLFEYFSETQRNKGNFPGRFSGRQFSNSRSEMNVSTLELGDSALYLCASSYGTGQRGDTQYFGPGTRLTVL.

To note about this clonotype: A read error is possible here, since a much larger clone lies one base away. The chain links TRBV7-9 to TRBJ2-7, with D hard to call. Germline values: CDR1 SEHNR, CDR2 FQNEAQ (reference sequence). The CDR3 loop spans 14 amino acids. The CDR3 bases are TGTGCCAACAGCCCTGGTTACGCGTCCTACGAGCAGTACTTC. This codes for CANSPGYASYEQYF.

Of note for this clonotype: Its ends do not fully match the called genes, so a read error is possible. The chain joins TRBV6-5 to TRBJ1-4, with D maybe TRBD1 (6 bases). The CDR3 contains 15 residues. Germline CDR1 MNHEY, CDR2 SVGAGI. CDR3 region: CASSSCRGNNEKLSF. CDR3 coding DNA: TGTGCCAGCAGTTCTTGCAGGGGTAATAATGAAAAACTGTCTTTT.

At least ten counts were recorded for this clonotype. The V gene is TRBV6-5, the J gene TRBJ2-5, with D maybe TRBD1 (6 bases). V lost 5 bases, J lost 5 bases, and 12 bases lay in between. Germline V gives CDR1 MNHEY, CDR2 SVGAGI. The CDR3 runs 13 residues. The CDR3 here is CASSPTGIETQYF. The CDR3 region has the DNA TGTGCCAGCAGTCCCACAGGGATCGAGACCCAGTACTTC.

This clonotype was seen more than once but under ten times. The chain uses TRBV27 and TRBJ2-7; weak D call: TRBD1 (5 bases). Trimming pared 6 bases from V and 6 bases from J, leaving 9 bases between. Germline V gene lookup returns CDR1 MNHEY and CDR2 SMNVEV (reference sequence). This CDR3 is 11 amino acids long. The CDR3 here is CASRGPFEQYF. DNA for the CDR3: TGTGCCAGCAGGGGGCCGTTCGAGCAGTACTTC.

The chain employs TRBV25-1 and TRBJ2-7; 9 positions agree with TRBD1. This CDR3 is built from 15 residues. CDR1 and CDR2 from the germline V gene are MGHDK and SYGVNS. V lost 2 bases and J lost 3; bases outside the gene matches: 5. CDR3 sequence reads: CASSEGQGHLYEQYF. CDR3 coding DNA: TGTGCCAGCAGTGAAGGACAGGGGCACCTCTACGAGCAGTACTTC.

The sample holds many counts of this clonotype. J is TRBJ2-3 and V is TRBV19; D unclear. V was pared by 7 bases and J by 1 base, with 12 bases between. This CDR3 contains 14 residues. From germline, CDR1 is LNHDA and CDR2 SQIVND (reference sequence). CDR3 residues: CASNGDMGTDTQYF. CDR3 DNA sequence: TGTGCCAGTAATGGAGACATGGGCACAGATACGCAGTATTTT.

This clonotype occurred a few times. This chain uses TRBV13 with TRBJ1-4; no firm D call. Trimming pared 5 bases from V and 7 bases from J, leaving 8 bases between. The CDR3 runs to 12 residues. The germline V gene encodes CDR1 PRHDT and CDR2 FYEKMQ (reference sequence). The CDR3 nucleotides are TGTGCCAGCAGCCGCGAGTCTGAAAAACTGTTTTTT. Protein: CASSRESEKLFF.

Regarding this clonotype: A read error may be the cause here, since a much bigger clone is one base away. The J gene is TRBJ1-1, the V gene TRBV7-9; 9 bases match TRBD1. Per the germline V gene, CDR1 is SEHNR and CDR2 is FQNEAQ (reference sequence). The CDR3 contains 14 residues. The CDR3 DNA sequence: TGTGCCTGCAGCTCCCCGGGACAGGGTTTCGAAGCTTTCTTT. Translated: CACSSPGQGFEAFF. Full variable domain (missing parts from reference TRBV7-9 and TRBJ1-1): DTGVSQNPRHKITKRGQNVTFRCDPISEHNRLYWYRQTLGQGPEFLTYFQNEAQLEKSRLLSDRFSAERPKGSFSTLEIQRTEQGDSAMYLCACSSPGQGFEAFFGQGTRLTVV.

This clonotype appeared many times. V gene TRBV2 combines with J gene TRBJ2-3; 8 bases fit TRBD2. This CDR3 spans 15 amino acids. CDR1 and CDR2 (germline): SNHLY, FYNNEI. V shed 7 bases and J 4 bases; nucleotides not matched to a gene: 10. The CDR3 loop is CASNPAGVGPDTQYF. CDR3 sequence (DNA): TGTGCCAGCAATCCAGCGGGAGTGGGCCCAGATACGCAGTATTTT. Complete variable domain (other parts from reference TRBV2 and TRBJ2-3): EPEVTQTPSHQVTQMGQEVILRCVPISNHLYFYWYRQILGQKVEFLVSFYNNEISEKSEIFDDQFSVERPDGSNFTLKIRSTKLEDSAMYFCASNPAGVGPDTQYFGPGTRLTVL.

There are many counts of this clonotype. This chain joins TRBV29-1 and TRBJ1-4; a weak D match, TRBD1 (6 bases). Germline V gives CDR1 SQVTM, CDR2 ANQGSEA. The CDR3 is 14 residues long. The V gene lost 0 bases and the J gene lost 8 bases, with 13 bases spanning the gap. CDR3 sequence: CSVEERGGGEKLFF. The CDR3 DNA sequence: TGCAGCGTTGAAGAAAGGGGGGGCGGGGAAAAACTGTTTTTT.

Concerning this clonotype itself: A clone one base away is much larger, so this may be a read error. The gene calls are TRBV29-1 and TRBJ2-7; 7 bases agree with TRBD1. The CDR3 sequence is 14 residues long. The ends lost 4 bases at V and 2 bases at J; junction bases unmatched: 8. Per germline, CDR1 SQVTM and CDR2 ANQGSEA. The CDR3 loop is CSVGRTGETYEQYF. In DNA form, the CDR3 reads TGCAGCGTTGGAAGGACAGGAGAAACCTACGAGCAGTACTTC.

The chain carries TRBV13 and TRBJ2-1, with TRBD1 identical over 9 bases. Trimming took 8 bases from V and 4 from J; bases not matched to a gene: 9. The CDR3 spans 15 residues. In germline, CDR1 is PRHDT, CDR2 FYEKMQ (reference sequence). CDR3 in amino acids: CASGWGQGGYNEQFF. The CDR3 coding sequence is TGTGCCAGCGGCTGGGGACAGGGCGGATACAATGAGCAGTTCTTC.

Worth noting for this clonotype: This clone may be a read error of a much larger clone one base away. This rearrangement joins TRBV29-1 to TRBJ1-1, with D tentatively TRBD1 (6 bases). Trimming took off 5 bases at V and 0 bases at J, with 7 bases between the two ends. CDR1 is SQVTM, CDR2 ANQGSEA, per germline. The CDR3 has 12 amino acids. CDR3: CSVTGLNTEAFF. CDR3 nucleotides: TGCAGCGTTACAGGGCTGAACACTGAAGCTTTCTTT.

The V call is TRBV19, the J call TRBJ2-5; D is perhaps TRBD1 or TRBD2 (5 bases each). The CDR3 is 15 amino acids. The ends were cut back, 3 bases at V and 4 bases at J, with 15 bases in the middle. CDR1 is LNHDA, CDR2 SQIVND, per germline (reference sequence). The CDR3 spells CASSITGLAGETQYF. The CDR3 DNA sequence: TGTGCCAGTAGTATCACAGGACTCGCGGGAGAGACCCAGTACTTC. The full variable domain, with the rest looked up from reference TRBV19 and TRBJ2-5, is DGGITQSPKYLFRKEGQNVTLSCEQNLNHDAMYWYRQDPGQGLRLIYYSQIVNDFQKGDIAEGYSVSREKKESFPLTVTSAQKNPTAFYLCASSITGLAGETQYFGPGTRLLVL.

J is TRBJ2-1 and V is TRBV20-1; TRBD1 matches at 8 bases. The V gene end was trimmed by 0 bases and the J gene end by 6 bases; junction bases not matched to a gene: 7. Germline CDR1 is DFQATT and CDR2 is SNEGSKA (reference sequence). This CDR3 is 15 amino acids long. CDR3 in DNA: TGCAGTGCTAGAGATAACAGGGGGGAAATCAATGAGCAGTTCTTC. Residues: CSARDNRGEINEQFF.

In regard to this clonotype: A much larger clonotype is one base distant, so this may be a read error. The V call is TRBV20-1, the J call TRBJ1-5; 8 bases align to TRBD1. This CDR3 region has 15 residues. Germline V gene data show CDR1 as DFQATT and CDR2 as SNEGSKA (reference sequence). CDR3: CRATTDRDLGQPQHF. The CDR3 nucleotides are TGCCGTGCTACCACGGACAGGGACCTGGGGCAGCCCCAGCATTTT.